Detailed here is one T cell receptor beta chain. No antigen is known for it. The CDR3 consists of 18 residues. The V and J ends lost 4 bases and 3 bases respectively, with 19 bases between them. Germline CDR1 and CDR2: SGHAT and FQNNGV. This sample was taken from a study of CD8 T cells in ankylosing spondylitis. Points from the study as a whole: Matched ankylosing spondylitis synovial fluid reportedly contained a significantly enriched population of disease-linked clones. Characteristic of ankylosing spondylitis blood, it appeared, was a TCR beta motif comprising roughly 8 highly homologous variants.

TCRdb fed the 5' RACE reads into MiXCR, producing one record per CDR3 protein. The sample holds around 490,000 distinct CDR3 sequences, roughly 5% seen once. This clonotype originated in a male donor with ankylosing spondylitis. Sequenced sample: blood, either unsorted or a sorted T cell fraction (not recorded which). The chain uses TRBV11-2 and TRBJ2-6, with D maybe TRBD2 (6 bases). The CDR3 DNA reads TGTGCCAGCAGCTACCTCCGGGACTCGATCGGTGGGGCCAACGTCCTGACTTTC. Protein sequence: CASSYLRDSIGGANVLTF.